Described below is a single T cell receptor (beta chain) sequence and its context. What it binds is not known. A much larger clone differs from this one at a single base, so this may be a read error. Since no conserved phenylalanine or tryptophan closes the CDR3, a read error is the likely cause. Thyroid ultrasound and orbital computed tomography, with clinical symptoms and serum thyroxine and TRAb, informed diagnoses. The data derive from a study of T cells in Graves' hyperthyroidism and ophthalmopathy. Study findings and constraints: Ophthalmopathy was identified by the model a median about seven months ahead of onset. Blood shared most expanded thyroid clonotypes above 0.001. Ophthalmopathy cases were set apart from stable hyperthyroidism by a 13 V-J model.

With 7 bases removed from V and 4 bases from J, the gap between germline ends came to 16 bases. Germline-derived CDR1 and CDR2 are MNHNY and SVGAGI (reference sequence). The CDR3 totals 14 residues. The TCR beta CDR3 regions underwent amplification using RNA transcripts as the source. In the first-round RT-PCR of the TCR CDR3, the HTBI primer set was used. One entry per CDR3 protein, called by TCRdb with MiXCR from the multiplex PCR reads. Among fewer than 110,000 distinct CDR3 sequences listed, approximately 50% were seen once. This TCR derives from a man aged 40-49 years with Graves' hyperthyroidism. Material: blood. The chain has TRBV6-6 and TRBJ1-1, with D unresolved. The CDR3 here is CASTRSRMATEAFL. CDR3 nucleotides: TGTGCCAGCACCCGGAGTAGGATGGCCACTGAAGCTTTCCTT.